Below, 14 T cell receptor beta chains from the same sample are listed, as sequenced in a study of T cell repertoires in cytomegalovirus infection. From the reads, TCRdb called clonotypes with MiXCR, one entry per CDR3 protein. Seen here are approximately 270,000 distinct CDR3 sequences, about 20% observed once, and the top ten hold about 20%. These TCRs are of unknown antigen specificity. The sample here was cultured PBMCs, taken from culture after CMV antigen stimulation. The receptors were gathered from a human donor in good health (CMV status not recorded). Some clones in this sample may be carry-over from other donors' samples.

The V and J genes are TRBV7-8 and TRBJ2-1; D ambiguous. This CDR3 contains 14 residues. Per germline, CDR1 SGHVS and CDR2 FQNEAQ. Trimming removed 2 bases from V and 3 bases from J, with 8 bases in between. CDR3 coding DNA: TGTGCCAGCAGCTTACAGGACGTCTACAATGAGCAGTTCTTC. Translation: CASSLQDVYNEQFF. Combining the CDR3 with reference TRBV7-8 and TRBJ2-1 gives the whole variable domain GAGVSQSPRYKVAKRGQDVALRCDPISGHVSLFWYQQALGQGPEFLTYFQNEAQLDKSGLPSDRFFAERPEGSVSTLKIQRTQQEDSAVYLCASSLQDVYNEQFFGPGTRLTVL.

In this sample, this clonotype turned up a few times. The chain couples TRBV7-2 to TRBJ1-4; D is possibly TRBD1 (6 bases). CDR1 and CDR2 (germline): SGHTA, FQGNSA. The CDR3 runs 14 residues. V was cut by 5 bases and J by 8 bases, with 15 bases left in between. The CDR3 DNA reads TGTGCCAGCAGCGAGCCGGGGGGGCGGGAAAAACTGTTTTTT. This codes for CASSEPGGREKLFF.

This CDR3 is CASSPIAGAANYGYTF. Written as DNA, the CDR3 is TGTGCCAGCAGCCCCATTGCAGGGGCGGCTAACTATGGCTACACCTTC. The chain is built from TRBV6-5 and TRBJ1-2; tentative D call: TRBD1 (6 bases). CDR1 and CDR2 (germline): MNHEY, SVGAGI. V lost 6 bases and J lost 0, with 17 bases in between. This CDR3 region has 16 residues.

This clonotype was seen more than once but under ten times. This chain links TRBV29-1 with TRBJ2-1; the D gene is possibly TRBD2 (6 bases). The CDR3 extends over 15 amino acids. Germline lookup yields CDR1 SQVTM and CDR2 ANQGSEA. V dropped 0 bases and J dropped 4 bases, with 13 bases sitting between them. DNA for the CDR3: TGCAGCGTTGAAGATCAAGGAGGGCGATACAATGAGCAGTTCTTC. Amino acids: CSVEDQGGRYNEQFF.

Many counts were recorded for this clonotype. The rearrangement joins TRBV12-3 or TRBV12-4 to TRBJ1-2, with D unresolved. V lost 9 bases and J lost 2, with 10 bases in between. The CDR3 is 12 residues long. The CDR3 bases are TGTGCCAGTTCACCGGAGAACTATGGCTACACCTTC. It translates to CASSPENYGYTF.

This clonotype was seen more than once but under ten times. The V and J genes are TRBV6-6 and TRBJ2-1; TRBD2 agrees at 8 bases. Germline trimming cut 8 bases from V and 0 bases from J; bases unmatched to any gene: 9. The CDR3 spans 16 residues. CDR1 and CDR2 (germline): MNHNY, SVGAGI (reference sequence). CDR3: CASGLDSGISYNEQFF. DNA of the CDR3: TGTGCCAGCGGATTGGATAGCGGGATCTCCTACAATGAGCAGTTCTTC.

This clonotype was detected only a few times. The V and J genes are TRBV7-9 and TRBJ2-7; D ambiguous. The V end was cut by 1 base, the J end by 1 base, with 8 bases between. This CDR3 comprises 14 residues. The germline V gene has CDR1 SEHNR and CDR2 FQNEAQ (reference sequence). CDR3 coding DNA: TGTGCCAGCAGCTTAGGCAGGTGGTCCTACGAGCAGTACGTC. This codes for CASSLGRWSYEQYV.

Many counts were recorded for this clonotype. The J gene is TRBJ2-3, the V gene TRBV7-8; D uncertain. This CDR3 comprises 15 residues. The germline gives CDR1 SGHVS, CDR2 FQNEAQ. Trimming pared 1 base from V and 1 base from J, leaving 9 bases between. The CDR3 region has the DNA TGTGCCAGCAGCTTAGGGCGATTTGGCACAGATACGCAGTATTTT. Translated, it gives CASSLGRFGTDTQYF.

CDR3 in amino acids: CASSRTSGRVSRNEQFF. The CDR3 DNA reads as TGCGCCAGCAGCCGGACTAGCGGGAGGGTCTCGCGGAATGAGCAGTTCTTC. V and J are TRBV23-1 and TRBJ2-1, with TRBD2 matching 15 bases. TRBV23-1 has ORF status, its function being uncertain. V lost 6 bases and J lost 7; bases outside the gene matches: 10. CDR3 size: 17 residues.

At least ten counts were recorded for this clonotype. The chain is built from TRBV27 and TRBJ2-5, with 10 bases matching TRBD2. The trim removed 4 bases at V and 5 bases at J, leaving 7 bases unmatched. This CDR3 has 15 residues. CDR1 is MNHEY, CDR2 SMNVEV, per germline (reference sequence). The DNA of the CDR3 is TGTGCCAGCAGTTGGGCTAGCGGGAGTTGGGAGACCCAGTACTTC. Protein product: CASSWASGSWETQYF.

Many counts were recorded for this clonotype. J is TRBJ2-3 and V is TRBV25-1; D is unclear. There are 11 residues in the CDR3. Trimming shortened V by 2 bases and J by 8 bases, and 5 bases separated the two germline ends. Germline V gene lookup returns CDR1 MGHDK and CDR2 SYGVNS. The CDR3 bases are TGTGCCAGCAGTGAACATATTACGCAGTATTTT. It codes for CASSEHITQYF.

In its sample, this clonotype was seen many times. The V and J genes are TRBV6-2 or TRBV6-3 and TRBJ2-5, with no clear D. The CDR3 has 12 amino acids. Deletions cut 1 base from V and 5 bases from J, with 5 bases between. Germline V CDR1 and CDR2: MNHEY, SVGEGT. CDR3 loop: CASSYLVETQYF. The CDR3 DNA follows: TGTGCCAGCAGTTACTTAGTGGAGACCCAGTACTTC.

CDR3 in DNA: TGTGCCAGCTCGGGATCCTGGGAGACCCAGTACTTC. Translating gives CASSGSWETQYF. V and J are TRBV9 and TRBJ2-5; perhaps TRBD2 as D (5 bases). Per the germline V gene, CDR1 is SGDLS and CDR2 is YYNGEE. This CDR3 has 12 amino acids. Deletions cut 7 bases from V and 5 bases from J, with 12 bases between.

This clonotype turned up a few times. The V call is TRBV7-2, the J call TRBJ2-7; TRBD1 aligns across 7 bases. V was clipped by 4 bases and J by 3 bases; unmatched bases: 6. The CDR3 has 14 amino acids. The germline gives CDR1 SGHTA, CDR2 FQGNSA. The CDR3 nucleotides are TGTGCCAGCAGCTCCACTCCAGGGGGCTACGAGCAGTACTTC. Protein sequence: CASSSTPGGYEQYF.